This T cell receptor (beta chain) was captured by sequencing in a study of technical replicates of blood from several donors. CDR1 and CDR2 from the germline V gene are SGHTA and FQGNSA. The V gene lost 3 bases and the J gene lost 0 bases, with 6 bases spanning the gap. CDR3 length: 13 amino acids. There are a few counts of this clone. Here immunoSEQ multiplex PCR was the method, and the copy in TCRdb shows in-frame clones only, minus some. Of about 94,000 clones listed, about 96% are singletons. Sequencing used T cells isolated from PBMCs. This sequence originates from a human donor in good health. The chain carries TRBV7-2 and TRBJ2-7; D uncertain. The CDR3 here is CASSFVDSYEQYF. CDR3 sequence (DNA): TGTGCCAGCAGCTTTGTAGACTCCTACGAGCAGTACTTC. Full variable domain (outside the CDR3, taken from reference TRBV7-2 and TRBJ2-7): GAGVSQSPSNKVTEKGKDVELRCDPISGHTALYWYRQSLGQGLEFLIYFQGNSAPDKSGLPSDRFSAERTGGSVSTLTIQRTQQEDSAVYLCASSFVDSYEQYFGPGTRLTVT.